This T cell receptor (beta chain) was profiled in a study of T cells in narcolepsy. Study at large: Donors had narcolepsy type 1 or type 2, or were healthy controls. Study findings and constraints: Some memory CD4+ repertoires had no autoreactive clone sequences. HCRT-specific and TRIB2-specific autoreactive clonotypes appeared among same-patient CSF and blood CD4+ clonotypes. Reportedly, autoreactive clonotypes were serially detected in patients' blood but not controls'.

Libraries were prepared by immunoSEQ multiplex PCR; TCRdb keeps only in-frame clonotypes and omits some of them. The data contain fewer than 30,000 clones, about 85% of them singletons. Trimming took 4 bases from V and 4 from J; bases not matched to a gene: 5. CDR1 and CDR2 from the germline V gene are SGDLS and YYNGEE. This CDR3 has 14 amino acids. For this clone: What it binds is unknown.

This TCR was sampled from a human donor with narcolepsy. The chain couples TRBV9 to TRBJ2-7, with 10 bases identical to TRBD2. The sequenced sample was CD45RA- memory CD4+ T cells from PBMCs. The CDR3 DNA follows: TGTGCCAGCAGCCTAACTAGCGGGACGTACGAGCAGTACTTC. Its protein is CASSLTSGTYEQYF. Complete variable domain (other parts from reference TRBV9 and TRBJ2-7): DSGVTQTPKHLITATGQRVTLRCSPRSGDLSVYWYQQSLDQGLQFLIQYYNGEERAKGNILERFSAQQFPDLHSELNLSSLELGDSALYFCASSLTSGTYEQYFGPGTRLTVT.